These 26 T cell receptor beta chains were all obtained from the same sample, sequenced in a study of cytomegalovirus exposure and HLA in healthy donors. PCR was performed using 60 Vbeta and 13 Jbeta primers. The data were produced by immunoSEQ multiplex PCR, yet TCRdb's version contains in-frame clones alone and is incomplete. The table includes 150,000 to 200,000 clones, 82% detected once. The source material was PBMCs. Source of these receptors: a girl aged 2 to 10 in good health and CMV-seropositive.

The chain combines TRBV2 with TRBJ2-5, with 10 bases identical to TRBD1. The CDR3 is made up of 14 amino acids. Per germline, CDR1 SNHLY and CDR2 FYNNEI. The CDR3 DNA sequence: TGTGTCGGATGGGAGGGACAGGGGAGAGAGACCCAGTACTTC. Its protein product is CVGWEGQGRETQYF.

This clone was counted a few times. J is TRBJ2-5 and V is TRBV30; 8 nucleotides match TRBD1. V shed 5 bases, J shed 5 bases, and the junction held 10 bases outside the gene matches. The CDR3 is 14 amino acids. Germline loops: CDR1 GTSNPN, CDR2 SVGIG (reference sequence). For the CDR3, the DNA is TGTGCCTGGGGAGGACAGGGACGTATTGAGACCCAGTACTTC. It translates to CAWGGQGRIETQYF.

J is TRBJ1-2 and V is TRBV25-1; 9 nucleotides agree with TRBD1. The CDR3 loop spans 13 amino acids. V lost 3 bases to trimming and J lost 7 bases; unmatched junction nucleotides: 3. Germline CDR1 is MGHDK and CDR2 is SYGVNS. CDR3 region: CASSEGTGFGYTF. The CDR3, as DNA: TGTGCCAGCAGTGAGGGGACAGGGTTTGGCTACACCTTC.

V and J are TRBV7-8 and TRBJ1-1; no reliable D call. Trimming stripped 8 bases from V and 3 bases from J, with 13 bases between. The length of the CDR3 is 13 residues. Germline CDR1 and CDR2: SGHVS and FQNEAQ. The CDR3 DNA reads as TGTGCCAGCGGTACGTCAGAATACACTGAAGCTTTCTTT. It is translated as CASGTSEYTEAFF.

The chain links TRBV28 to TRBJ2-7; tentatively, D is TRBD2 (6 bases). The CDR3 sequence is 15 residues long. From germline, CDR1 is MDHEN and CDR2 SYDVKM. Trimming left V 1 base short and J 2 bases short, with 12 bases between. CDR3: CASSLSRLGAYEQYF. CDR3 DNA sequence: TGTGCCAGCAGTTTATCGAGACTAGGTGCCTACGAGCAGTACTTC.

For the CDR3, the DNA is TGTGACTTCGAACGACTAGGGACTAGCACAGATACGCAGTATTTT. It specifies CDFERLGTSTDTQYF. The gene calls are TRBV30 and TRBJ2-3, with D perhaps TRBD2 (6 bases). The CDR3 has 15 amino acids. Germline V gene data show CDR1 as GTSNPN and CDR2 as SVGIG (reference sequence).

This rearrangement joins TRBV4-2 to TRBJ1-1, with 7 bases that match TRBD1. Per germline, CDR1 LGHNA and CDR2 YNFKEQ. This CDR3 contains 15 residues. With 5 bases clipped from V and 1 base from J, the junction kept 7 bases outside the gene matches. CDR3: CASSGSRGRNTEAFF. The DNA for the CDR3 is TGTGCCAGCAGCGGCTCGAGGGGGCGGAACACTGAAGCTTTCTTT.

The J gene is TRBJ2-7, the V gene TRBV4-2, with a weak D call TRBD1 (5 bases). The germline V gene has CDR1 LGHNA and CDR2 YNFKEQ. Trimming left V 4 bases short and J 0 bases short, with 16 bases between. The CDR3 loop spans 16 amino acids. The CDR3 spells CASSPTAGFSSYEQYF. In nucleotides, the CDR3 is TGTGCCAGCAGCCCCACCGCAGGGTTTAGCTCCTACGAGCAGTACTTC.

This clone appeared once. The chain has TRBV30 and TRBJ2-7, with D perhaps matching TRBD1 (5 bases). Trimming took 0 bases from V and 2 from J, leaving 8 bases between them. Looked up from germline, CDR1 is GTSNPN and CDR2 is SVGIG (reference sequence). The CDR3 length is 13 residues. This chain's CDR3 is CAWSVDSPYEQYF. The CDR3 region has the DNA TGTGCCTGGAGTGTAGACAGCCCCTACGAGCAGTACTTC.

The V call is TRBV27, the J call TRBJ2-1; 7 bases line up with TRBD2. J was trimmed by 2 bases and V by 7 bases; bases with no gene match: 8. This CDR3 is built from 15 residues. CDR1 MNHEY and CDR2 SMNVEV come from the germline V gene (reference sequence). This CDR3 is CASMDGTTAYNEQFF. In DNA form, the CDR3 reads TGTGCCAGCATGGACGGGACTACGGCCTACAATGAGCAGTTCTTC.

A single count supports this clone. This sequence joins TRBV2 and TRBJ2-2; the match to TRBD2 covers 8 bases. CDR1 and CDR2 (germline): SNHLY, FYNNEI. The trim removed 2 bases at V and 4 bases at J, leaving 3 bases unmatched. The CDR3 sequence is 15 residues long. The DNA of the CDR3 is TGTGCCAGCAGTGAATTCAGCGGGAGCACCGGGGAGCTGTTTTTT. Protein: CASSEFSGSTGELFF.

The rearrangement joins TRBV30 to TRBJ1-1; perhaps TRBD1 as D (5 bases). Germline CDR1 is GTSNPN and CDR2 is SVGIG (reference sequence). V was pared by 5 bases and J by 13 bases, with 17 bases between. The CDR3 has 11 residues. The CDR3, as DNA: TGTGCCTGGCAAACAGGCGGTGGGGTTTTCTTT. Protein sequence: CAWQTGGGVFF.

This rearrangement joins TRBV6-5 to TRBJ2-5, with 9 positions matching TRBD1. Germline CDR1 reads MNHEY; CDR2 reads SVGAGI. This CDR3 has 14 amino acids. The junction had 5 bases not matched to a gene; V was cut back by 5 bases and J by 4 bases. CDR3 nucleotides: TGTGCCAGCAGTGCGGACAGGGGAGGAGAGACCCAGTACTTC. This sequence encodes CASSADRGGETQYF.

The chain is built from TRBV19 and TRBJ2-3; 12 nucleotides align to TRBD1. Germline CDR1 reads LNHDA; CDR2 reads SQIVND (reference sequence). The CDR3 is made up of 15 amino acids. V dropped 3 bases and J dropped 6; count of bases not matched to a gene: 4. CDR3 nucleotides: TGTGCCAGTAGTATTGGGACAGGGGGCGACGATACGCAGTATTTT. Translation gives CASSIGTGGDDTQYF.

This clone was observed once. The rearrangement uses TRBV5-1 and TRBJ2-7, with a tentative D call TRBD2 (5 bases). The CDR3 consists of 13 residues. CDR1 is SGHRS and CDR2 is YFSETQ in the germline V gene. Trimming took 2 bases from V and 7 from J, leaving 13 bases between them. The CDR3 coding sequence is TGCGCCAGCAGCTTTGGGTCCGGGGAGGAGCAGTACTTC. It encodes CASSFGSGEEQYF. Together with reference TRBV5-1 and TRBJ2-7, the CDR3 gives the full variable domain: KAGVTQTPRYLIKTRGQQVTLSCSPISGHRSVSWYQQTPGQGLQFLFEYFSETQRNKGNFPGRFSGRQFSNSRSEMNVSTLELGDSALYLCASSFGSGEEQYFGPGTRLTVT.

This clone was observed a single time. V gene TRBV5-1 combines with J gene TRBJ1-1, with a possible D match to TRBD1 (5 bases). V dropped 0 bases and J dropped 4 bases, with 7 bases sitting between them. There are 13 residues in the CDR3. Germline V gene data show CDR1 as SGHRS and CDR2 as YFSETQ. CDR3 region: CASSLERGTEAFF. CDR3 nucleotide sequence: TGCGCCAGCAGCTTGGAAAGGGGCACTGAAGCTTTCTTT.

This sequence joins TRBV5-1 and TRBJ1-2; TRBD1 is a possible D gene (6 bases). CDR3 length: 12 amino acids. The ends were cut back, 4 bases at V and 8 bases at J, with 12 bases in the middle. CDR1 is SGHRS, CDR2 YFSETQ, per germline. This CDR3 reads CASSEIGGGYTF. The DNA for the CDR3 is TGCGCCAGCAGCGAGATTGGGGGCGGCTACACCTTC.

V usage is TRBV27 and J usage is TRBJ2-5; possibly TRBD1 for D (5 bases). Germline-derived CDR1 and CDR2 are MNHEY and SMNVEV (reference sequence). The CDR3 totals 20 residues. Trimming shortened V by 0 bases and J by 4 bases, and 27 bases separated the two germline ends. In DNA form, the CDR3 reads TGTGCCAGCAGTTTATCGTACCCCGGTCGAGGAAGGGGTCTTCGAGAGACCCAGTACTTC. This translates into CASSLSYPGRGRGLRETQYF.

This clone was observed once. This chain uses TRBV2 with TRBJ2-7, with a possible D match to TRBD1 (6 bases). Germline CDR1 and CDR2: SNHLY and FYNNEI. The CDR3 is 18 amino acids. Trimming cost V 3 bases and J 3 bases, with 24 bases left between them. The CDR3 reads CASSELAGDLPFFYEQYF. The CDR3 bases are TGTGCCAGCAGTGAGTTGGCAGGGGACCTCCCCTTCTTCTACGAGCAGTACTTC.

This clone was counted once. The CDR3 DNA reads TGTGCCAGTAGTATAGGCGGCGGCTCTGGAAACACCATATATTTT. This translates into CASSIGGGSGNTIYF. The chain carries TRBV19 and TRBJ1-3; D not resolved. CDR1 is LNHDA, CDR2 SQIVND, per germline (reference sequence). The CDR3 sequence is 15 residues long. The V and J ends lost 1 base and 0 bases respectively, with 7 bases between them.

The DNA of the CDR3 is TGCGCCAGCTGGAAGACAGGGAGTCTGGAGACCCAGTACTTC. Translation gives CASWKTGSLETQYF. The gene calls are TRBV23-1 and TRBJ2-5; TRBD1 agrees at 7 bases. TRBV23-1 is classed as an ORF, of uncertain function. The CDR3 runs 14 residues. V gave up 8 bases and J gave up 5 bases; unmatched junction bases: 11.

This sequence joins TRBV7-9 and TRBJ2-1; D is possibly TRBD1 (6 bases). The CDR3 loop spans 15 amino acids. Germline V gene lookup returns CDR1 SEHNR and CDR2 FQNEAQ (reference sequence). The ends were cut back, 7 bases at V and 0 bases at J, with 13 bases in the middle. The CDR3: CASTLDRYSYNEQFF. CDR3 DNA sequence: TGTGCCAGCACCCTAGACAGGTACTCCTACAATGAGCAGTTCTTC.

Worth noting for this clone: One end of the junction fails to match germline, which may point to a read error. The chain links TRBV20-1 to TRBJ2-1; D not resolved. CDR1 DFQATT and CDR2 SNEGSKA come from the germline V gene (reference sequence). The CDR3 contains 11 residues. The CDR3 DNA is TGCAGCGCTATTGAGTTACCTGAGCAGTTCTTC. This sequence encodes CSAIELPEQFF.

The chain has TRBV27 and TRBJ2-7, with 8 bases matching TRBD1. CDR1 and CDR2 from the germline V gene are MNHEY and SMNVEV (reference sequence). V shed 5 bases, J shed 0 bases, and the junction held 9 bases outside the gene matches. The length of the CDR3 is 16 residues. CDR3: CASSPAAGGLSYEQYF. Written as DNA, the CDR3 is TGTGCCAGCAGTCCAGCGGCAGGGGGCCTCTCCTACGAGCAGTACTTC.

This clone was detected a few times. The CDR3 region has the DNA TGCGCCAGCCGCTACAGAGGGGACAGGGGGTACGAGCAGTACTTC. It specifies CASRYRGDRGYEQYF. This chain connects TRBV5-1 to TRBJ2-7; 11 nucleotides agree with TRBD1. V was clipped by 7 bases and J by 4 bases; unmatched bases: 10. Germline V gene data show CDR1 as SGHRS and CDR2 as YFSETQ. This CDR3 region has 15 residues.

This clone was seen only once. The chain uses TRBV29-1 and TRBJ2-6, with D unclear. The CDR3 runs to 14 residues. The germline V gene has CDR1 SQVTM and CDR2 ANQGSEA. V dropped 0 bases and J dropped 1 base, with 4 bases sitting between them. The CDR3 region has the DNA TGCAGCGTTGAAGACGGGTCTGGGGCCAACGTCCTGACTTTC. Translation: CSVEDGSGANVLTF.